The 19 T cell receptor beta chains reported below all come from one sample, sequenced in a study of T cell repertoires in cytomegalovirus infection. TCRdb fed the reads into MiXCR, producing one record per CDR3 protein. The sample lists approximately 550,000 distinct CDR3 sequences; 16% were seen once. The material sequenced was CD8+ T cells from PBMCs. All receptors come from a human donor in good health (CMV status not recorded). Some clones in this sample may be carry-over from other donors' samples.

This clonotype has only a few counts. The chain carries TRBV4-1 and TRBJ2-4; 7 bases match TRBD2. The germline V gene has CDR1 MGHRA and CDR2 YSYEKL. The CDR3 has 15 amino acids. V trimming: 0 bases; J trimming: 5 bases; junction bases outside the gene matches: 4. The CDR3 nucleotides are TGCGCCAGCAGCCAAGACGAGGGAGGGGAAAACATTCAGTACTTC. Protein sequence: CASSQDEGGENIQYF.

This clonotype has only a few counts. The chain combines TRBV15 with TRBJ2-1, with 8 bases fitting TRBD1. Germline trimming cut 8 bases from V and 9 bases from J; bases unmatched to any gene: 12. The CDR3 loop spans 14 amino acids. Germline V CDR1 and CDR2: LNHNV, YYDKDF (reference sequence). CDR3 protein: CATGAGQGQGEQFF. The CDR3 nucleotides are TGTGCCACCGGGGCCGGACAGGGTCAGGGTGAGCAGTTCTTC. The full variable domain, completed using reference TRBV15 and TRBJ2-1, is DAMVIQNPRYQVTQFGKPVTLSCSQTLNHNVMYWYQQKSSQAPKLLFHYYDKDFNNEADTPDNFQSRRPNTSFCFLDIRSPGLGDTAMYLCATGAGQGQGEQFFGPGTRLTVL.

This clonotype was counted many times. V is TRBV11-2 and J is TRBJ2-5; D may correspond to TRBD1 or TRBD2 (5 bases each). The germline CDR1 and CDR2 sequences are SGHAT and FQNNGV. With 4 bases removed from V and 0 bases from J, the gap between germline ends came to 15 bases. This CDR3 is 16 amino acids long. Written as DNA, the CDR3 is TGTGCCAGCAGCTGGTCACAGGAGGACCACCAAGAGACCCAGTACTTC. This translates into CASSWSQEDHQETQYF.

This clonotype was seen only a few times. The V and J genes are TRBV24-1 and TRBJ2-2; possibly TRBD1 for D (6 bases). CDR3 length equals 18 residues. Trimming stripped 5 bases from V and 5 bases from J, with 23 bases between. CDR1 is KGHDR, CDR2 SFDVKD, per germline. This CDR3 is CATSVSEKGGTMTGELFF. CDR3 DNA: TGTGCCACCAGTGTTTCGGAAAAAGGGGGAACAATGACCGGGGAGCTGTTTTTT.

There are a few counts of this clonotype. The J gene is TRBJ2-1, the V gene TRBV25-1; D is uncertain. CDR3 length: 11 amino acids. Looked up from germline, CDR1 is MGHDK and CDR2 is SYGVNS. The V end lost 1 base, the J end lost 15 bases, and 10 bases lay between the germline ends. DNA for the CDR3: TGTGCCAGCAGTGAATTGAGTTTAGTGTTCTTC. Protein: CASSELSLVFF. The full variable domain, in which reference TRBV25-1 and TRBJ2-1 provide the parts outside the CDR3, is EADIYQTPRYLVIGTGKKITLECSQTMGHDKMYWYQQDPGMELHLIHYSYGVNSTEKGDLSSESTVSRIRTEHFPLTLESARPSHTSQYLCASSELSLVFFGPGTRLTVL.

Note on this clonotype: The CDR3 carries no conserved terminal phenylalanine or tryptophan, so it likely arises from a read error. The chain employs TRBV5-1 and TRBJ1-2, with D maybe TRBD1 (6 bases). The CDR3 is 14 amino acids. Between the trimmed V and J ends, which lost 0 bases and 3 bases, there was a span of 9 bases. CDR1 is SGHRS and CDR2 is YFSETQ in the germline V gene. CDR3 nucleotides: TGCGCCAGCAGCTTGGGGACAGACTACTATGGCTACACCTAC. Translation gives CASSLGTDYYGYTY.

This clonotype was observed a handful of times. The chain links TRBV4-1 to TRBJ2-7; maybe TRBD1 (6 bases). The CDR3 has 15 residues. V lost 0 bases and J 2 bases, leaving 11 bases between the germline ends. Germline CDR1 and CDR2: MGHRA and YSYEKL. The CDR3 DNA sequence: TGCGCCAGCAGCCAAGAAAACAGGGTAGCCTACGAGCAGTACTTC. It yields the protein CASSQENRVAYEQYF.

The V and J genes are TRBV27 and TRBJ2-1; 8 nucleotides match TRBD2. Germline CDR1 and CDR2: MNHEY and SMNVEV (reference sequence). The CDR3 loop spans 15 amino acids. With 3 bases clipped from V and 12 bases from J, the junction kept 13 bases outside the gene matches. CDR3 coding DNA: TGTGCCAGCAGTTTTTCCAGCGGGAGCGAGGTCAGGCAGTTCTTC. Encoded protein: CASSFSSGSEVRQFF.

This clonotype was recorded many times. The chain recombines TRBV28 with TRBJ1-6, with D unresolved. The V and J ends lost 1 base and 8 bases respectively, with 12 bases between them. This CDR3 region has 15 residues. Germline values: CDR1 MDHEN, CDR2 SYDVKM. The CDR3 sequence: CASSLFAPRDSPLHF. As DNA, the CDR3 is TGTGCCAGCAGTTTATTTGCCCCGAGGGATTCACCCCTCCACTTT.

Ten or more counts support this clonotype. The CDR3 loop reads CASSLRAGGLSSSYNEQFF. The DNA for the CDR3 is TGTGCCAGCAGTCTCCGAGCGGGAGGGCTTTCCAGCTCCTACAATGAGCAGTTCTTC. The chain carries TRBV12-3 or TRBV12-4 and TRBJ2-1, with 10 bases lining up with TRBD2. The trim removed 5 bases at V and 0 bases at J, leaving 13 bases unmatched. CDR3 length equals 19 residues.

This clonotype was seen a handful of times. CDR3 amino acids: CSAQSALRNLLTEQYF. The DNA for the CDR3 is TGCAGTGCTCAATCCGCCTTGCGGAACTTACTGACCGAGCAGTACTTC. The rearrangement links TRBV20-1 to TRBJ2-7; D is unresolved. Trimming removed 5 bases from V and 6 bases from J, with 26 bases in between. The length of the CDR3 is 16 residues. CDR1 and CDR2 from the germline V gene are DFQATT and SNEGSKA (reference sequence).

This clonotype was counted many times. This rearrangement joins TRBV11-2 to TRBJ2-5; a weak D match, TRBD2 (5 bases). Germline V gives CDR1 SGHAT, CDR2 FQNNGV. Trimming removed 2 bases at V and 5 bases at J, with 15 bases between. The CDR3 consists of 15 residues. CDR3 sequence (DNA): TGTGCCAGCAGCTTAACGGGGAGCCCCCAGGAGACCCAGTACTTC. It codes for CASSLTGSPQETQYF. Based on the CDR3 plus reference TRBV11-2 and TRBJ2-5, the full variable domain is EAGVAQSPRYKIIEKRQSVAFWCNPISGHATLYWYQQILGQGPKLLIQFQNNGVVDDSQLPKDRFSAERLKGVDSTLKIQPAKLEDSAVYLCASSLTGSPQETQYFGPGTRLLVL.

This clonotype was detected many times. The chain uses TRBV12-3 or TRBV12-4 and TRBJ2-7; 7 positions agree with TRBD1. The CDR3 spans 15 residues. V was clipped by 5 bases and J by 5 bases; unmatched bases: 12. DNA of the CDR3: TGTGCCAGCAGTCGCCAGTTACGGACAGGCGACGAGCAGTACTTC. Translation: CASSRQLRTGDEQYF.

This clonotype has just a few counts. CDR3 nucleotide sequence: TGCGCCAGCAGCTACGGAGGGCCGGGGAACGAGCAGTACTTC. Residues: CASSYGGPGNEQYF. The J gene is TRBJ2-7, the V gene TRBV5-1, with TRBD2 as a possible D gene (6 bases). Germline CDR1 and CDR2: SGHRS and YFSETQ. The V end was cut by 3 bases, the J end by 5 bases, with 15 bases between. The CDR3 sequence is 14 residues long. The full variable domain, with the rest looked up from reference TRBV5-1 and TRBJ2-7, is KAGVTQTPRYLIKTRGQQVTLSCSPISGHRSVSWYQQTPGQGLQFLFEYFSETQRNKGNFPGRFSGRQFSNSRSEMNVSTLELGDSALYLCASSYGGPGNEQYFGPGTRLTVT.

The V call is TRBV7-9, the J call TRBJ1-2, with D possibly matching TRBD1 (5 bases). This CDR3 is 17 amino acids long. Germline values: CDR1 SEHNR, CDR2 FQNEAQ (reference sequence). Deletions cut 0 bases from V and 6 bases from J, with 20 bases between. The CDR3 loop is CASSLAGGAAPENGYTF. CDR3 nucleotide sequence: TGTGCCAGCAGCTTAGCCGGCGGGGCAGCCCCAGAGAATGGCTACACCTTC.

The sample holds a few counts of this clonotype. The rearrangement links TRBV5-1 to TRBJ1-3; TRBD1 might be the D (6 bases). The V end lost 2 bases, the J end lost 4 bases, and 16 bases lay between the germline ends. The CDR3 totals 16 residues. In germline, CDR1 is SGHRS, CDR2 YFSETQ. DNA for the CDR3: TGCGCCAGCAGCTTCGGGTCGGGGGCGCCCGGAAACACCATATATTTT. The encoded protein is CASSFGSGAPGNTIYF. Complete variable domain (other parts from reference TRBV5-1 and TRBJ1-3): KAGVTQTPRYLIKTRGQQVTLSCSPISGHRSVSWYQQTPGQGLQFLFEYFSETQRNKGNFPGRFSGRQFSNSRSEMNVSTLELGDSALYLCASSFGSGAPGNTIYFGEGSWLTVV.

In this sample, this clonotype turned up many times. The chain joins TRBV7-9 to TRBJ1-4; weak D call: TRBD1 (5 bases). The length of the CDR3 is 14 residues. Germline values: CDR1 SEHNR, CDR2 FQNEAQ (reference sequence). Trimming pared 7 bases from V and 4 bases from J, leaving 13 bases between. As DNA, the CDR3 is TGTGCCAGCACGGGGGAGTCCCTTAATGAAAAACTGTTTTTT. It yields the protein CASTGESLNEKLFF.

This clonotype was observed many times. The V call is TRBV7-3, the J call TRBJ1-2, with TRBD1 as a possible D gene (5 bases). This CDR3 contains 15 residues. CDR1 is SGHTA and CDR2 is FQGTGA in the germline V gene. V was trimmed by 5 bases and J by 3 bases, leaving 16 bases between them. CDR3 nucleotide sequence: TGTGCCAGCAGCCTTAAGCCCAGGGCCGACTATGGCTACACCTTC. Translating it yields CASSLKPRADYGYTF.

The table lists this clonotype with many counts. This rearrangement joins TRBV7-8 to TRBJ2-3; D is perhaps TRBD1 or TRBD2 (6 bases each). Germline CDR1 is SGHVS and CDR2 is FQNEAQ. V was cut by 5 bases and J by 2 bases, with 14 bases left in between. This CDR3 comprises 15 residues. The CDR3 region is CASSLRGRNTDTQYF. In nucleotides, the CDR3 is TGTGCCAGCAGCCTACGGGGGCGGAACACAGATACGCAGTATTTT.